Presented here are 11 T cell receptor beta chains from one specimen sequenced in a study of response to subunit inactivated influenza vaccine. From the RT-PCR reads, TCRdb called clonotypes with MiXCR, one entry per CDR3 protein. The sample includes some 570,000 distinct CDR3 sequences, about 11% of them seen just once. Another study also made use of these data, one on T cells expressing NK-cell markers. That work adds: Libraries used 5'RACE template switching adding universal primer site and UMIs.

Sequenced here: PBMCs from blood, sampled on the day of vaccination. These TCRs come from a man in his forties or fifties who received an inactivated influenza vaccine.

This clonotype has just a few counts. The chain links TRBV15 to TRBJ1-2, with no clear D. This CDR3 has 14 amino acids. V dropped 5 bases and J dropped 5 bases, with 15 bases sitting between them. Germline CDR1 and CDR2: LNHNV and YYDKDF (reference sequence). The CDR3 loop is CATSHLGGSYGYTF. CDR3 DNA sequence: TGTGCCACCAGCCATTTGGGAGGGAGTTATGGCTACACCTTC.

This clonotype was seen a handful of times. The V gene is TRBV6-1, the J gene TRBJ1-6; 8 positions match TRBD1. V trimming: 8 bases; J trimming: 9 bases; junction bases outside the gene matches: 15. The V gene's germline CDR1 is MNHNS and CDR2 SASEGT. The CDR3 is made up of 16 amino acids. The CDR3 sequence is CASGTGTLTGSSPLHF. The CDR3 region has the DNA TGTGCCAGCGGGACAGGCACGTTAACGGGGAGTTCACCCCTCCACTTT.

The chain uses TRBV5-6 and TRBJ2-7; D is perhaps TRBD1 (5 bases). Deletions cut 1 base from V and 2 bases from J, with 10 bases between. The length of the CDR3 is 14 residues. Looked up from germline, CDR1 is SGHDT and CDR2 is YYEEEE. The DNA of the CDR3 is TGTGCCAGCAGCTTGATCCAGGGCGCCTACGAGCAGTACTTC. It codes for CASSLIQGAYEQYF.

This clonotype came up many times. This sequence joins TRBV28 and TRBJ2-1; the D call may be TRBD1 or TRBD2 (5 bases each). V gave up 3 bases and J gave up 7 bases, with 16 bases separating them. This CDR3 comprises 15 residues. Germline values: CDR1 MDHEN, CDR2 SYDVKM. CDR3 in DNA: TGTGCCAGCAGTTTGGGGGACCCCTCAGTAAATGAGCAGTTCTTC. Translating gives CASSLGDPSVNEQFF. Together with reference TRBV28 and TRBJ2-1, the CDR3 gives the full variable domain: DVKVTQSSRYLVKRTGEKVFLECVQDMDHENMFWYRQDPGLGLRLIYFSYDVKMKEKGDIPEGYSVSREKKERFSLILESASTNQTSMYLCASSLGDPSVNEQFFGPGTRLTVL.

The V and J genes are TRBV20-1 and TRBJ1-1, with unresolved D. The CDR3 consists of 11 residues. V dropped 6 bases and J dropped 0 bases, with 5 bases sitting between them. Per the germline V gene, CDR1 is DFQATT and CDR2 is SNEGSKA (reference sequence). This CDR3 is CSARMNTEAFF. CDR3 in DNA: TGCAGTGCGCGAATGAACACTGAAGCTTTCTTT.

This clonotype occurred a few times. This chain uses TRBV12-3 or TRBV12-4 with TRBJ2-2, with D perhaps matching TRBD1 or TRBD2 (5 bases each). This CDR3 region has 13 residues. V gave up 4 bases and J gave up 10 bases, with 13 bases separating them. As DNA, the CDR3 is TGTGCCAGCAGTTGGTCTGTGGGGGTGGAGCTGTTTTTT. Translated, it gives CASSWSVGVELFF.

This clonotype has ten or more counts. This chain uses TRBV5-1 with TRBJ2-3; no reliable D call. Germline CDR1 and CDR2: SGHRS and YFSETQ. V lost 0 bases, J lost 0 bases, and 8 bases lay in between. This CDR3 has 15 amino acids. In nucleotides, the CDR3 is TGCGCCAGCAGCTTGGACGGATATAGCACAGATACGCAGTATTTT. Its protein product is CASSLDGYSTDTQYF.

In its sample, this clonotype was seen many times. This chain connects TRBV3-1 to TRBJ2-1, with 13 bases aligning to TRBD2. Germline V CDR1 and CDR2: LGHDT, YNNKEL (reference sequence). J gave up 3 bases and V 4 bases, and 3 bases lay outside the gene matches. The CDR3 loop spans 16 amino acids. The CDR3 region has the DNA TGTGCCAGCAGCCCGAGGACTAGCGGGGGCTACAATGAGCAGTTCTTC. The encoded protein is CASSPRTSGGYNEQFF.

This clonotype was seen ten or more times. The chain combines TRBV6-1 with TRBJ2-1; 9 bases align to TRBD2. CDR3 length equals 17 residues. Looked up from germline, CDR1 is MNHNS and CDR2 is SASEGT. V was pared by 6 bases and J by 8 bases, with 17 bases of the junction left unmatched. For the CDR3, the DNA is TGTGCCAGCAGCCTAGTAGCGGGGGCTCTAGTTAACGATGAGCAGTTCTTC. This gives the protein CASSLVAGALVNDEQFF.

Many counts were recorded for this clonotype. The gene calls are TRBV12-3 or TRBV12-4 and TRBJ2-7, with 7 bases aligning to TRBD1. J gave up 5 bases and V 6 bases, and 13 bases lay outside the gene matches. The CDR3 totals 15 residues. The CDR3 protein is CASRRGAGGRNEQYF. CDR3 nucleotide sequence: TGTGCCAGCAGAAGAGGGGCAGGGGGACGGAACGAGCAGTACTTC.

A note on this clonotype: A read error may explain this, as a much larger clone is one base away. The V and J genes are TRBV29-1 and TRBJ2-7; D not resolved. The CDR3 extends over 16 amino acids. Trimming took 6 bases from V and 4 from J, leaving 25 bases between them. The germline V gene has CDR1 SQVTM and CDR2 ANQGSEA. The CDR3 loop is CSVVKLGSRSTYEQYF. Written as DNA, the CDR3 is TGCAGCGTGGTGAAGCTCGGTAGCAGGAGTACGTACGAGCAGTACTTC.